A selection of T cell receptor beta chains follows, all from one sample in a study of long-term antiretroviral therapy in people with HIV. Profiled with immunoSEQ multiplex PCR; TCRdb holds only in-frame clones, not every one. The table records 30,000 to 50,000 clones, 86% of them present only once. Material: unsorted PBMCs, obtained 1.2 years after starting antiretroviral therapy. All receptors come from a woman aged 45-59 years with HIV. Both conserved end residues are part of each CDR3. A D gene is named only where the DNA matches it firmly. The size field is filled for only some rows; it gives once, few, many or a size class.

J gene: TRBJ2-5; D gene: TRBD1; V gene: TRBV7-6; clone size: .; CDR3 protein: CASSGSGGGETQYF
J gene: TRBJ1-4; D gene: .; V gene: TRBV6-6; clone size: .; CDR3 protein: CASSYLQSGEKLFF
J gene: TRBJ1-2; D gene: TRBD1; V gene: TRBV6-1; clone size: .; CDR3 protein: CAGSPDRAMVYGYTF
J gene: TRBJ1-1; D gene: .; V gene: TRBV11-3; clone size: .; CDR3 protein: CASSLWSFTEAFF
J gene: TRBJ2-7; D gene: TRBD1; V gene: TRBV4-1; clone size: .; CDR3 protein: CASSQEDRETYEQYF
J gene: TRBJ1-1; D gene: TRBD1; V gene: TRBV7-8; clone size: .; CDR3 protein: CASSSRQGARENTEAFF
J gene: TRBJ2-3; D gene: TRBD1; V gene: TRBV27; clone size: .; CDR3 protein: CASRQGRDTDTQYF
J gene: TRBJ1-1; D gene: TRBD1; V gene: TRBV15; clone size: .; CDR3 protein: CATSREIQGSTEAFF
J gene: TRBJ2-5; D gene: TRBD1; V gene: TRBV9; clone size: once; CDR3 protein: CASSVAPTGWETQYF
J gene: TRBJ1-1; D gene: .; V gene: TRBV7-3; clone size: once; CDR3 protein: CASSLLSVASEAFF
J gene: TRBJ1-2; D gene: TRBD1; V gene: TRBV25-1; clone size: .; CDR3 protein: CASRETKQGARYGYTF
J gene: TRBJ1-3; D gene: .; V gene: TRBV5-1; clone size: few; CDR3 protein: CASSLDPGGARGNTIYF
J gene: TRBJ1-6; D gene: .; V gene: TRBV28; clone size: .; CDR3 protein: CASSLIRDNNSPLHF
J gene: TRBJ2-3; D gene: TRBD2; V gene: TRBV11-2; clone size: few; CDR3 protein: CASSPGSGGTPDTQYF
J gene: TRBJ2-7; D gene: TRBD1; V gene: TRBV6-1; clone size: .; CDR3 protein: CASSDRDRAVYEQYF
J gene: TRBJ2-4; D gene: .; V gene: TRBV5-8; clone size: .; CDR3 protein: CASGGMPKNIQYF
J gene: TRBJ2-1; D gene: .; V gene: TRBV5-4; clone size: .; CDR3 protein: CASSLEAGYNEQFF
J gene: TRBJ1-2; D gene: .; V gene: TRBV15; clone size: .; CDR3 protein: CATSRDNRAENGYTF
J gene: TRBJ2-1; D gene: TRBD1; V gene: TRBV5-1; clone size: .; CDR3 protein: CASSLAGQGYNEQFF
J gene: TRBJ1-5; D gene: TRBD1; V gene: TRBV6-6; clone size: .; CDR3 protein: CASSYSRDRGNQPQHF
J gene: TRBJ1-1; D gene: .; V gene: TRBV7-8; clone size: .; CDR3 protein: CASSLGTILNTEAFF
J gene: TRBJ1-1; D gene: .; V gene: TRBV7-9; clone size: few; CDR3 protein: CASSLGPGTVPEAFF
J gene: TRBJ1-2; D gene: .; V gene: TRBV6-5; clone size: .; CDR3 protein: CASSYHLSTGDYGYTF
J gene: TRBJ2-7; D gene: TRBD1; V gene: TRBV5-1; clone size: .; CDR3 protein: CASSFIDRGYEQYF
J gene: TRBJ1-5; D gene: .; V gene: TRBV6-1; clone size: .; CDR3 protein: CASSGVRSGNQPQHF
J gene: TRBJ1-1; D gene: TRBD1; V gene: TRBV2; clone size: .; CDR3 protein: CASSAPGQGALNTEAFF
J gene: TRBJ2-3; D gene: .; V gene: TRBV7-2; clone size: few; CDR3 protein: CASSFEGTEDTQYF
J gene: TRBJ2-2; D gene: .; V gene: TRBV7-2; clone size: .; CDR3 protein: CASGALNGELFF
J gene: TRBJ2-1; D gene: TRBD2; V gene: TRBV11-2; clone size: .; CDR3 protein: CASSPSGGGYNEQFF
J gene: TRBJ2-2; D gene: .; V gene: TRBV4-2; clone size: .; CDR3 protein: CASSQLGETGELFF
J gene: TRBJ2-2; D gene: .; V gene: TRBV27; clone size: .; CDR3 protein: CATRVGTGELFF
J gene: TRBJ2-1; D gene: TRBD1; V gene: TRBV19; clone size: few; CDR3 protein: CATLDRGSDEQFF
J gene: TRBJ2-1; D gene: .; V gene: TRBV6-1; clone size: .; CDR3 protein: CASSVMAIGTNEQFF
J gene: TRBJ1-1; D gene: .; V gene: TRBV5-8; clone size: .; CDR3 protein: CASSLRPYNTEAFF
J gene: TRBJ2-1; D gene: .; V gene: TRBV5-1; clone size: .; CDR3 protein: CASRWGDEQFF
J gene: TRBJ2-5; D gene: TRBD2; V gene: TRBV5-1; clone size: .; CDR3 protein: CASSPGLEETQYF
J gene: TRBJ2-7; D gene: .; V gene: TRBV9; clone size: .; CDR3 protein: CASSVGPDSYEQYF
J gene: TRBJ2-6; D gene: .; V gene: TRBV30; clone size: .; CDR3 protein: CAWTSDSSGANVLTF
J gene: TRBJ1-6; D gene: .; V gene: TRBV9; clone size: .; CDR3 protein: CASKATDNSPLHF
J gene: TRBJ1-1; D gene: .; V gene: TRBV18; clone size: .; CDR3 protein: CASSPEYYTEAFF
J gene: TRBJ2-7; D gene: TRBD1; V gene: TRBV6-1; clone size: .; CDR3 protein: CASSEGTGLAEQYF
J gene: TRBJ1-3; D gene: TRBD1; V gene: TRBV30; clone size: .; CDR3 protein: CAWRATGGSGNTIYF
J gene: TRBJ1-2; D gene: TRBD1; V gene: TRBV7-9; clone size: .; CDR3 protein: CASSKIQGFSKIGYGYTF
J gene: TRBJ2-7; D gene: TRBD1; V gene: TRBV6-6; clone size: .; CDR3 protein: CASSPTGGKTYEQYF
J gene: TRBJ2-1; D gene: .; V gene: TRBV7-8; clone size: .; CDR3 protein: CASSLAGGGGSYNEQFF
J gene: TRBJ1-2; D gene: .; V gene: TRBV25-1; clone size: .; CDR3 protein: CASSGNPGNYGYTF
J gene: TRBJ2-7; D gene: TRBD2; V gene: TRBV5-5; clone size: .; CDR3 protein: CASSLVAKVPLLAASEQYF
J gene: TRBJ1-1; D gene: .; V gene: TRBV29-1; clone size: .; CDR3 protein: CSVSRGNTEAFF
J gene: TRBJ2-3; D gene: TRBD2; V gene: TRBV7-9; clone size: .; CDR3 protein: CASSSGSGGPTDTQYF
J gene: TRBJ2-4; D gene: .; V gene: TRBV7-9; clone size: .; CDR3 protein: CASSLVDSHIQYF
J gene: TRBJ2-5; D gene: .; V gene: TRBV30; clone size: once; CDR3 protein: CAWGGRETQYF
J gene: TRBJ1-5; D gene: .; V gene: TRBV12-5; clone size: few; CDR3 protein: CASGLGMSNQPQHF
J gene: TRBJ1-1; D gene: .; V gene: TRBV30; clone size: .; CDR3 protein: CAWRERGEAFF
J gene: TRBJ1-2; D gene: TRBD1; V gene: TRBV7-9; clone size: .; CDR3 protein: CASSPKGQANSGYTF
J gene: TRBJ1-5; D gene: .; V gene: TRBV15; clone size: few; CDR3 protein: CATSRDLGEHLYQPQHF